The rows below give T cell receptor beta chains drawn from one sample of a study of blood T cell repertoires in COVID-19. Produced via immunoSEQ multiplex PCR; TCRdb's table is partial and in-frame only. The sample lists approximately 400,000 clones; roughly 91% were seen once. Sequencing was carried out using PBMCs or T cells enriched from blood (not recorded which). The source is a woman aged 18-30 years who had recovered from COVID-19. Both conserved end residues are part of each CDR3. D genes are given only for firm matches. Not all rows give a size; the values are once, few, many and, for expanded clones, a class.

CAWSVRRSYTF | - | - | TRBV30
CASSSARREQYF | - | - | TRBV6-5
CATEWDRGLNTEAFF | - | TRBD1 | TRBV6-5
CAFQQETYNEQFF | - | - | TRBV7-9
CASSRTSGGSSTGELFF | - | TRBD2 | TRBV3-1/TRBV3-2
CASSVDRGRRAYNSPLHF | - | TRBD1 | TRBV7-8
CASSLVWGGQETQYF | - | TRBD2 | TRBV7-9
CASSEGTAYEQYF | - | TRBD1 | TRBV11-2
CASSEGTGISYEQYF | once | TRBD1 | TRBV6-1
CASSLVSGGGEQYF | - | - | TRBV7-9
CASSLTGEMRNSPLHF | - | TRBD1 | TRBV11-2
CASSREELVGGYEQFF | - | - | TRBV13
CATSRAGGAGYGYTF | once | TRBD1 | TRBV15
CASSPTDSPLHF | - | - | TRBV18
CASSGAGGSREQYF | - | TRBD1 | TRBV25-1
CSVQGARNSPLHF | - | TRBD1 | TRBV29-1
CASSDPGQGDTEAFF | - | TRBD1 | TRBV25-1
CASSLDRGRGYTF | - | TRBD1 | TRBV12-3/TRBV12-4
CATSDSVNTEAFF | - | - | TRBV7-3
CASSLVSTRDGYTF | - | - | TRBV5-6
CASTTPDREWADQPQHF | - | TRBD1 | TRBV6-4
CASSSTGSFYGYTF | - | - | TRBV7-2
CATSDNSGTYPEKDTQYF | - | - | TRBV24-1
CASSSLTGTRNEQYF | - | - | TRBV6-5
CASSQVAQGNTYEQYF | - | - | TRBV4-1
CASSLLAGDANNEQFF | - | TRBD2 | TRBV2
CASSVASSFSSGRNTIYF | - | - | TRBV9
CASRITGGYGYTF | - | TRBD1 | TRBV6-5
CASSLAQDTGPGYTF | - | - | TRBV7-2
CASSLVGRGEEKLFF | - | - | TRBV7-9
CASSEGAYLTDNEQFF | - | - | TRBV6-1
CASSVDRGQETQYF | - | - | TRBV9
CASSQLAGELFF | - | - | TRBV19
CASSPNRDSPLHF | - | - | TRBV7-3
CASRSTGQPQHF | - | - | TRBV27
CASSPRVNTEAFF | once | - | TRBV27
CASSMPSGVDTQYF | - | TRBD2 | TRBV2
CAWSVSGYEQYF | - | - | TRBV30
CASSRRQNYGYTF | - | - | TRBV11-1
CASSSLAGGLTDTQYF | - | TRBD2 | TRBV7-6
CASSLLGGRETKKETQYF | - | - | TRBV5-1